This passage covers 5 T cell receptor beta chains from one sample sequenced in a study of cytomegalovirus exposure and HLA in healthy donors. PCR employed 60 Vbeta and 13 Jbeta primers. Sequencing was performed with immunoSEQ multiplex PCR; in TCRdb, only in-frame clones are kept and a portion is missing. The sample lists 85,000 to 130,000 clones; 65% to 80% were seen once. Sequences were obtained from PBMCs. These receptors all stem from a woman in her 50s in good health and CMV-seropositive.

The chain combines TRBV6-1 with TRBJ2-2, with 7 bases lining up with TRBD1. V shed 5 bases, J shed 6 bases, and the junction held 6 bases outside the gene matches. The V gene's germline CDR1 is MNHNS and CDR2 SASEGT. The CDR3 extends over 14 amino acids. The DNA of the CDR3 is TGTGCCAGCAGTCAGGGACAGATTGCCGGGGAGCTGTTTTTT. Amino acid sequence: CASSQGQIAGELFF.

In DNA form, the CDR3 reads TGTGCCAGCAGCCTAACCTCTCGACAGAACACTGAAGCTTTCTTT. This translates into CASSLTSRQNTEAFF. The chain couples TRBV28 to TRBJ1-1; D unresolved. V was trimmed by 6 bases and J by 1 base, leaving 15 bases between them. The germline gives CDR1 MDHEN, CDR2 SYDVKM. This CDR3 spans 15 amino acids.

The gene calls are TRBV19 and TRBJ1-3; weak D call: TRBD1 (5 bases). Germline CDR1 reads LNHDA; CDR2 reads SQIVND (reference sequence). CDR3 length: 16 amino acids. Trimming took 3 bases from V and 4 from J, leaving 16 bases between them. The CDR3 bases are TGTGCCAGTAGTATGAACCGAGGACAATTAGGAAACACCATATATTTT. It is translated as CASSMNRGQLGNTIYF.

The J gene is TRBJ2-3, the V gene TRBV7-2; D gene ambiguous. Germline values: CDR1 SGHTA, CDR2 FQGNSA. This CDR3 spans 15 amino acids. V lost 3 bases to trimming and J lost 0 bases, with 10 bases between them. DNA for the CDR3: TGTGCCAGCAGCTTGGCCAAACCTAGCACAGATACGCAGTATTTT. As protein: CASSLAKPSTDTQYF.

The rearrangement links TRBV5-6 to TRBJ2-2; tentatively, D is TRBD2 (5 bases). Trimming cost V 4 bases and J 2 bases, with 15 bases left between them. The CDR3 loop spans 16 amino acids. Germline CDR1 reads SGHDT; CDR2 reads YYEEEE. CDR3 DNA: TGTGCCAGCAGCCCTGTTTGGACTTTCAACACCGGGGAGCTGTTTTTT. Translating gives CASSPVWTFNTGELFF.